These 22 T cell receptor beta chains originate from one sample sequenced in a study of cytomegalovirus exposure and HLA in healthy donors. The PCR was carried out with 60 Vbeta primers and 13 Jbeta primers. Libraries were prepared by immunoSEQ multiplex PCR; TCRdb keeps only in-frame clonotypes and omits some of them. The sample lists 150,000 or so clones; 73% were seen once. Sequencing was done on a sample of PBMCs. These receptors were obtained from a woman between 18 and 29 years old in good health and CMV-seronegative.

This chain uses TRBV11-2 with TRBJ1-1; 8 positions agree with TRBD1. Germline CDR1 reads SGHAT; CDR2 reads FQNNGV. The junction had 3 bases not matched to a gene; V was cut back by 3 bases and J by 0 bases. The length of the CDR3 is 15 residues. The CDR3 DNA is TGTGCCAGCAGCTTGCGACAGGGGATGAACACTGAAGCTTTCTTT. It specifies CASSLRQGMNTEAFF.

This clone has a single count. V and J are TRBV28 and TRBJ2-7, with TRBD2 as a possible D gene (7 bases). The V gene lost 8 bases and the J gene lost 3 bases, with 17 bases spanning the gap. Germline CDR1 and CDR2: MDHEN and SYDVKM. CDR3 length equals 14 residues. The CDR3 DNA reads TGTGCCAGCGTAGGGGGGGAGTTAAGCTACGAGCAGTACTTC. Its protein is CASVGGELSYEQYF. Using reference TRBV28 and TRBJ2-7 for the parts outside the CDR3, the full variable domain is DVKVTQSSRYLVKRTGEKVFLECVQDMDHENMFWYRQDPGLGLRLIYFSYDVKMKEKGDIPEGYSVSREKKERFSLILESASTNQTSMYLCASVGGELSYEQYFGPGTRLTVT.

The V and J genes are TRBV27 and TRBJ1-2, with TRBD1 matching over 8 bases. The junction had 5 bases not matched to a gene; V was cut back by 0 bases and J by 5 bases. The CDR3 runs 15 residues. Per the germline V gene, CDR1 is MNHEY and CDR2 is SMNVEV (reference sequence). CDR3 bases: TGTGCCAGCAGTTTATCGGCAGGGGGCGCATATGGCTACACCTTC. Its protein product is CASSLSAGGAYGYTF.

This clone has just a few counts. This rearrangement joins TRBV7-8 to TRBJ2-1, with 8 bases identical to TRBD2. The CDR3 runs 14 residues. J lost 15 bases, V lost 4 bases, and 14 bases had no gene match. The germline CDR1 and CDR2 sequences are SGHVS and FQNEAQ. CDR3 bases: TGTGCCAGCAGCTCAGGGTCACGGGAGGGCCGTCGGTTCTTC. Translation gives CASSSGSREGRRFF.

The chain carries TRBV7-9 and TRBJ1-2; no clear D. V lost 0 bases, J lost 5 bases, and 10 bases lay in between. Looked up from germline, CDR1 is SEHNR and CDR2 is FQNEAQ (reference sequence). There are 14 residues in the CDR3. CDR3 protein: CASSLALRSYGYTF. The CDR3 bases are TGTGCCAGCAGCTTAGCGCTTAGATCTTATGGCTACACCTTC.

The rearrangement links TRBV2 to TRBJ1-5, with 7 positions matching TRBD1. The germline V gene encodes CDR1 SNHLY and CDR2 FYNNEI. V lost 6 bases and J lost 0; bases outside the gene matches: 5. The CDR3 is 15 residues long. CDR3 residues: CASREQGNSNQPQHF. CDR3 DNA: TGTGCCAGCAGGGAACAGGGGAATAGCAATCAGCCCCAGCATTTT.

This clone was observed a few times. This sequence joins TRBV2 and TRBJ2-1; D is undetermined. The V end was cut by 3 bases, the J end by 6 bases, with 6 bases between. The CDR3 is made up of 12 amino acids. CDR1 is SNHLY and CDR2 is FYNNEI in the germline V gene. The CDR3 reads CASSDVRNEQFF. In DNA, the CDR3 is TGTGCCAGCAGTGATGTGCGCAATGAGCAGTTCTTC. Full variable domain (rest looked up from reference TRBV2 and TRBJ2-1): EPEVTQTPSHQVTQMGQEVILRCVPISNHLYFYWYRQILGQKVEFLVSFYNNEISEKSEIFDDQFSVERPDGSNFTLKIRSTKLEDSAMYFCASSDVRNEQFFGPGTRLTVL.

V is TRBV10-3 and J is TRBJ2-3, with 10 bases matching TRBD1. V dropped 7 bases and J dropped 2; count of bases not matched to a gene: 3. Germline values: CDR1 ENHRY, CDR2 SYGVKD. The CDR3 is 14 residues long. In DNA, the CDR3 is TGTGCCATCAAGACAGGGGGCATCACAGATACGCAGTATTTT. Protein: CAIKTGGITDTQYF.

The genes are TRBV4-2 and TRBJ2-1, with D perhaps TRBD1 (6 bases). This CDR3 spans 16 amino acids. Germline V lookup: CDR1 LGHNA, CDR2 YNFKEQ. The V gene lost 6 bases and the J gene lost 4 bases, with 19 bases spanning the gap. The CDR3 loop reads CASSHSGTPVYNEQFF. CDR3 bases: TGTGCCAGCAGTCACTCCGGGACACCGGTTTACAATGAGCAGTTCTTC.

The J gene is TRBJ2-3, the V gene TRBV4-3; no firm D call. The germline gives CDR1 LGHNA, CDR2 YSLEER. V was trimmed by 2 bases and J by 6 bases, leaving 12 bases between them. The CDR3 extends over 14 amino acids. As DNA, the CDR3 is TGCGCCAGCAGCCAACCCTTAGTGAGGGATACGCAGTATTTT. It codes for CASSQPLVRDTQYF.

This sequence joins TRBV11-2 and TRBJ1-5, with D perhaps matching TRBD1 (5 bases). Trimming took 1 base from V and 0 from J, leaving 10 bases between them. CDR1 is SGHAT, CDR2 FQNNGV, per germline. This CDR3 is 16 amino acids long. CDR3 DNA sequence: TGTGCCAGCAGCTTAGTGGGCAGGGATAGCAATCAGCCCCAGCATTTT. Residues: CASSLVGRDSNQPQHF.

The V and J genes are TRBV7-8 and TRBJ2-6, with TRBD1 identical over 9 bases. CDR3 size: 20 residues. CDR1 and CDR2 from the germline V gene are SGHVS and FQNEAQ. Unmatched junction bases numbered 14, after V lost 5 bases and J lost 0 bases. The CDR3 protein is CASSAGTGPHTISGANVLTF. In DNA, the CDR3 is TGTGCCAGCAGCGCCGGGACAGGGCCTCATACTATCTCTGGGGCCAACGTCCTGACTTTC.

The gene calls are TRBV7-9 and TRBJ2-7; tentatively, D is TRBD2 (6 bases). V was shortened by 5 bases and J by 6 bases, with 11 bases between the two germline ends. The CDR3 loop spans 12 amino acids. Per the germline V gene, CDR1 is SEHNR and CDR2 is FQNEAQ (reference sequence). This CDR3 reads CASSKSGPEQYV. CDR3 sequence (DNA): TGTGCCAGCAGCAAGAGCGGGCCCGAGCAGTACGTC.

This clone was detected a few times. The V gene is TRBV2, the J gene TRBJ2-5; D may be TRBD1 (5 bases). The V gene's germline CDR1 is SNHLY and CDR2 FYNNEI. The CDR3 runs to 13 residues. Between the trimmed V and J ends, which lost 1 base and 9 bases, there was a span of 12 bases. Here the CDR3 reads CASSEDGAAAQYF. The CDR3 nucleotides read TGTGCCAGCAGTGAAGATGGGGCGGCGGCCCAGTACTTC.

Only a few counts were recorded for this clone. The J gene is TRBJ2-7, the V gene TRBV11-2, with TRBD2 as a possible D gene (6 bases). The CDR3 length is 13 residues. CDR1 SGHAT and CDR2 FQNNGV come from the germline V gene. V lost 5 bases, J lost 0 bases, and 8 bases lay in between. The CDR3 here is CASSGEVSYEQYV. CDR3 DNA: TGTGCCAGCAGCGGGGAGGTCTCCTACGAGCAGTACGTC.

This clone occurred a few times. The J gene is TRBJ2-5, the V gene TRBV10-1, with D hard to call. Germline V lookup: CDR1 WNHNN, CDR2 SYGVQD (reference sequence). V dropped 1 base and J dropped 1 base, with 7 bases sitting between them. The CDR3 is 14 amino acids. This CDR3 is CASSEWRSQETQYF. The CDR3 DNA is TGCGCCAGCAGTGAGTGGAGAAGCCAAGAGACCCAGTACTTC.

The chain carries TRBV28 and TRBJ1-4; 7 nucleotides align to TRBD1. J gave up 12 bases and V 5 bases, and 3 bases lay outside the gene matches. Germline CDR1 MDHEN, CDR2 SYDVKM. This CDR3 has 11 amino acids. In DNA, the CDR3 is TGTGCCAGCAGTCCCGGACAGGAACTGTTTTTT. Protein product: CASSPGQELFF.

This clone has only one observation. The chain employs TRBV10-3 and TRBJ2-1, with TRBD2 matching 8 bases. Germline assignment: CDR1 ENHRY and CDR2 SYGVKD. V gave up 0 bases and J gave up 3 bases; unmatched junction bases: 4. The CDR3 runs to 16 residues. In DNA form, the CDR3 reads TGTGCCATCAGTGAGTCCTGGCGGGAGGACTACAATGAGCAGTTCTTC. This gives the protein CAISESWREDYNEQFF.

V gene TRBV5-8 combines with J gene TRBJ1-5; 7 positions match TRBD1. Per germline, CDR1 SGHTS and CDR2 YDEGEE. The CDR3 has 17 amino acids. Trimming cost V 5 bases and J 1 base; bases outside gene matches: 12. The CDR3 region has the DNA TGTGCCAGCAGTATGGGGCTTTGGACAGGCAGCAATCAGCCCCAGCATTTT. Translation gives CASSMGLWTGSNQPQHF.

The rearrangement links TRBV7-9 to TRBJ1-5; the match to TRBD1 covers 7 bases. From germline, CDR1 is SEHNR and CDR2 FQNEAQ (reference sequence). The length of the CDR3 is 17 residues. Trimming took 0 bases from V and 1 from J; bases not matched to a gene: 6. The CDR3 protein is CASSLAVGGRSNQPQHF. The CDR3 DNA follows: TGTGCCAGCAGCTTAGCGGTAGGGGGCCGGAGCAATCAGCCCCAGCATTTT.

The chain links TRBV28 to TRBJ2-7; maybe TRBD2 (5 bases). In germline, CDR1 is MDHEN, CDR2 SYDVKM. The CDR3 extends over 15 amino acids. V lost 3 bases to trimming and J lost 1 base, with 13 bases between them. CDR3 DNA sequence: TGTGCCAGCAGTTTTGTGAGGGAACGGTCCTACGAGCAGTACTTC. It is translated as CASSFVRERSYEQYF. The complete variable domain, with remaining parts taken from reference TRBV28 and TRBJ2-7, reads DVKVTQSSRYLVKRTGEKVFLECVQDMDHENMFWYRQDPGLGLRLIYFSYDVKMKEKGDIPEGYSVSREKKERFSLILESASTNQTSMYLCASSFVRERSYEQYFGPGTRLTVT.

CDR3 region: CASSYGLDNEQYV. DNA of the CDR3: TGTGCCAGCAGTTACGGACTAGACAACGAGCAGTACGTC. The J gene is TRBJ2-7, the V gene TRBV6-6; 7 bases fit TRBD2. CDR1 and CDR2 from the germline V gene are MNHNY and SVGAGI (reference sequence). The CDR3 covers 13 residues. The trim removed 2 bases at V and 5 bases at J, leaving 3 bases unmatched.